This T cell receptor beta chain was captured by sequencing in a study of OX40 agonist ivuxolimab in advanced cancers. Libraries were prepared by immunoSEQ multiplex PCR; TCRdb keeps only in-frame clonotypes and omits some of them. The sample carries 60,000 to 80,000 clones, around 80% recorded once. Germline CDR1 and CDR2: MGHRA and YSYEKL. Deletions cut 0 bases from V and 5 bases from J, with 10 bases between. CDR3 length equals 14 residues. This sample comprised CD4+ or CD8+ T cells sorted from blood, obtained in a trial of the OX40 agonist ivuxolimab. V and J are TRBV4-1 and TRBJ1-2; the D gene is possibly TRBD1 (5 bases). This sequence originates from an adult with an advanced solid tumor such as melanoma, head and neck, liver or kidney cancer. The CDR3 spells CASSQEGQIYGYTF. In nucleotides, the CDR3 is TGCGCCAGCAGCCAAGAGGGGCAAATTTATGGCTACACCTTC.